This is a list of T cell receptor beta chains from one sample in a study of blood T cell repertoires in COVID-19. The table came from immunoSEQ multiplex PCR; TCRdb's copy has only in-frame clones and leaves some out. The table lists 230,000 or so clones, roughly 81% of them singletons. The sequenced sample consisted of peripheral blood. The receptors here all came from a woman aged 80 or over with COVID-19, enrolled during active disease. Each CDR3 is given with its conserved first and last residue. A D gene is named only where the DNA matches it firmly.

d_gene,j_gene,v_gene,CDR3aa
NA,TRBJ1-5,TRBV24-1,CATSERGFYQPQHF
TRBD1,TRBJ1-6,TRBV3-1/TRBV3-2,CASSQGPDRRNSPLHF
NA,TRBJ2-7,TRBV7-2,CASSPARNEQYF
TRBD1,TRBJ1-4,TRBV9,CASSRGGQGDEKLFF
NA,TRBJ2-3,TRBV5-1,CASSLQGTDTQYF
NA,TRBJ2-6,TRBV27,CASSFRFAGANVLTF
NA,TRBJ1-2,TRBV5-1,CASSLALLSGYTF
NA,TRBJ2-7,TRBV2,CASSDSYEQYF
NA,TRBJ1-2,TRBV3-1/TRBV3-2,CASSFHGSANYGYTF
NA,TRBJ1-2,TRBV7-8,CASSQGIYGYTF
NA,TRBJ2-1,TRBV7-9,CASSLGRLNEQFF
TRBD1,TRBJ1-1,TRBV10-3,CAISRDSYYTEAFF
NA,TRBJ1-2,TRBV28,CASSATSRTFDLYGYTF
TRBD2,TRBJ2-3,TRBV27,CASTTSGVSTDTQYF
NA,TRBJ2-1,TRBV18,CASSPRTGSYNEQFF
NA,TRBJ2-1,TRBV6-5,CASTRGPSSYNEQFF
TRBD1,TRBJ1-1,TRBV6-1,CASSSGQGKTFF
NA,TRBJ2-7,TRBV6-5,CASSLGLEWYEQYF
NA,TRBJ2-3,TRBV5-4,CASSDGSASTDTQYF
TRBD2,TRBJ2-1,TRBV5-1,CASSSGLAVSNEQFF
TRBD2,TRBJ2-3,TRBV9,CASSAGTSGGTDTQYF
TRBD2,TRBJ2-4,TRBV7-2,CASSRTSGNIQYF
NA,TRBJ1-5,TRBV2,CASKTEINQPQHF
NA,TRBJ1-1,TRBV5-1,CASSLGREGTEAFF
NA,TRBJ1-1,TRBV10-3,CATSGPQNTEAFF
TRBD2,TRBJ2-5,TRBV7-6,CASSLGLLAGEETQYF
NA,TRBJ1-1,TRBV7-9,CASSLTGFVTEAFF
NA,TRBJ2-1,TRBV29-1,CSVGRGTSSYNEQFF